A single sample gave rise to the 3 T cell receptor beta chains below, sequenced in a study of blood T cells in healthy people across ages. Primers used in a second PCR of about 7 to 12 cycles were a sample-barcoded 5' primer and a J-beta primer mix. From the 5' RACE reads, TCRdb called clonotypes with MiXCR, one entry per CDR3 protein. The sample lists hundreds of thousands of distinct CDR3 sequences; around 54% were seen once. Material: blood. These receptor sequences come from a man aged 55 to 70 in good health.

This clonotype was picked up a small number of times. The chain recombines TRBV6-2 or TRBV6-3 with TRBJ2-7; 11 bases map to TRBD1. CDR3 length: 15 residues. In germline, CDR1 is MNHEY, CDR2 SVGEGT. The ends lost 3 bases at V and 2 bases at J; junction bases unmatched: 3. CDR3 sequence: CASSYGQGATYEQYF. CDR3 bases: TGTGCCAGCAGTTATGGACAGGGGGCCACCTACGAGCAGTACTTC.

This clonotype occurred a few times. This chain joins TRBV20-1 and TRBJ2-1; perhaps TRBD2 as D (7 bases). The V and J ends lost 4 bases and 8 bases respectively, with 24 bases between them. CDR1 and CDR2 from the germline V gene are DFQATT and SNEGSKA (reference sequence). The CDR3 sequence is 16 residues long. In nucleotides, the CDR3 is TGCAGTGCTAAACAGGGAGGGCCCCCGAAGGACGATGAGCAGTTCTTC. Translating gives CSAKQGGPPKDDEQFF.

In the case of this clonotype: A junction boundary mismatches the germline segment, possibly from a read error. J is TRBJ2-2 and V is TRBV28; no firm D call. The CDR3 sequence is 14 residues long. Looked up from germline, CDR1 is MDHEN and CDR2 is SYDVKM. CDR3: CTSAYGHGTGELFF. Here the CDR3 DNA reads TGTACCAGCGCGTACGGTCATGGCACCGGGGAGCTGTTTTTT. Filled out from reference TRBV28 and TRBJ2-2, the complete variable domain reads DVKVTQSSRYLVKRTGEKVFLECVQDMDHENMFWYRQDPGLGLRLIYFSYDVKMKEKGDIPEGYSVSREKKERFSLILESASTNQTSMYLCTSAYGHGTGELFFGEGSRLTVL.